Listed below are T cell receptor beta chains from one sample, sequenced in a study of cytomegalovirus exposure and HLA in healthy donors. Using immunoSEQ multiplex PCR, the repertoire was profiled, and TCRdb retains in-frame clones only, with some absent. The repertoire holds 80,000 to 100,000 clones, roughly four fifths seen once, with roughly 5% in the top ten. The sequencing input was PBMCs. All receptors derive from a man aged 35-49 years in good health and CMV-seropositive. The CDR3 runs from the conserved cysteine through the conserved F or W. A D gene is named only where the DNA matches it firmly. Clone size is given for some rows only: seen once, a few or many times, or a class if the clone is expanded.

>-|TRBJ1-2|TRBV2|TRBD1
TGTGCCAGCAGGGTGGGGACAGACTATGGCTACACCTTC
CASRVGTDYGYTF
>-|TRBJ2-7|TRBV5-1|-
TGCGCCAGCAGCGCTGACATCTTCTACGAGCAGTACTTC
CASSADIFYEQYF
>-|TRBJ2-7|TRBV6-5|-
TGTGCCAGCAGTTACTCCCTAGGACAGCTCTACGAGCAGTACTTC
CASSYSLGQLYEQYF
>once|TRBJ2-4|TRBV2|-
TGTGCCAGCAGTTCCCTACTAGCCAAAAACAGTCAGTACTTC
CASSSLLAKNSQYF
>few|TRBJ1-6|TRBV6-1|-
TGTGCCAGCAAACGGGACATAGTAAATTCACCCCTCCACTTT
CASKRDIVNSPLHF
>-|TRBJ2-1|TRBV4-1|TRBD1
TGCGCCAGCAGCCAAGACCGGCAGGGGGCACGAGGCTTGAAGTTCTTC
CASSQDRQGARGLKFF
>-|TRBJ2-7|TRBV14|TRBD2
TGTGCCAGCAGCCACCTAGCGGGAAGGTTAGGCTCCTACGAGCAGTACTTC
CASSHLAGRLGSYEQYF
>-|TRBJ1-1|TRBV5-4|TRBD1
TGTGCCAGCAGCGCAGGACAGGGAGGGCACACTGAAGCTTTCTTT
CASSAGQGGHTEAFF
>-|TRBJ2-2|TRBV7-8|-
TGTGCCAGCAGCTCAGCAAGGGGCACCGGGGAGCTGTTTTTT
CASSSARGTGELFF
>-|TRBJ1-1|TRBV30|-
TGTGCCTGGAGTGTACTGGGGGGACGGGCTTTCTTT
CAWSVLGGRAFF
>-|TRBJ2-2|TRBV18|-
TGTGCCAGCTCACCAAGCCAGGGCTCGGTCGGGGAGCTGTTTTTT
CASSPSQGSVGELFF
>few|TRBJ2-7|TRBV18|-
TGTGCCAGCTCACCGCCGGGACTGCGCTACGAGCAGTACTTC
CASSPPGLRYEQYF
>-|TRBJ2-7|TRBV19|TRBD2
TGTGCCAGTAGTATAGGTGAGGGAGGGCGCTCCTACGAGCAGTACTTC
CASSIGEGGRSYEQYF
>once|TRBJ1-1|TRBV30|-
TGTGCCTGGAGTCAACAGGGAGTTACTGAAGCTTTCTTT
CAWSQQGVTEAFF
>-|TRBJ2-3|TRBV7-9|-
TGTGCCAGCAGCTCACATATTTACAGGGACAACACAGATACGCAGTATTTT
CASSSHIYRDNTDTQYF
>few|TRBJ2-7|TRBV7-6|TRBD1
TGTGCCAGCAGCATTGACAGGGGTGACTACGAGCAGTACTTC
CASSIDRGDYEQYF
>-|TRBJ2-1|TRBV30|TRBD1
TGTGCCTGGAGGCTCCCGGGACAGGGGGCCGGCGAGCAGTTCTTC
CAWRLPGQGAGEQFF
>-|TRBJ2-1|TRBV11-1|-
TGTGCCAGCAGCAGGTTTAGGAGCTCCTACAATGAGCAGTTCTTC
CASSRFRSSYNEQFF
>-|TRBJ2-7|TRBV11-2|-
TGTGCCAGCAGCTCGATGAGGGGGACCTACGAGCAGTACTTC
CASSSMRGTYEQYF
>-|TRBJ1-6|TRBV4-1|-
TGCGCCAGCAGCCACCAGGGGCAGGGAAGGGATAATTCACCCCTCCACTTT
CASSHQGQGRDNSPLHF
>-|TRBJ1-1|TRBV6-1|TRBD1
TGTGCCAGCAGGGCAGGGGGTAGTTCGGCTTTCTTT
CASRAGGSSAFF
>-|TRBJ1-5|TRBV2|-
TGTGCCAGCAGGGAAGGAGGTACTAGCAATCAGCCCCAGCATTTT
CASREGGTSNQPQHF
>-|TRBJ1-3|TRBV19|-
TGTGCCAGTATTCAAAACGGGGGAAACACCATATATTTT
CASIQNGGNTIYF
>-|TRBJ1-1|TRBV7-2|-
TGTGCCAGCAGCCCCGGGACACCCAATGAAGCTTTCTTT
CASSPGTPNEAFF
>-|TRBJ2-7|TRBV5-1|-
TGCGCCAGCAGCTCGACCTGGATACAGGGCTCCAACGAGCAGTACTTC
CASSSTWIQGSNEQYF
>-|TRBJ2-7|TRBV28|TRBD2
TGTGCCAGCAGTTCCCAGACCTCTAGCGGGAGGGCCGCGTACGAGCAGTACTTC
CASSSQTSSGRAAYEQYF
>-|TRBJ1-2|TRBV28|TRBD1
TGTGCCAGCAGTTTCCCGGGACAGGGGTATGGCTACACCTTC
CASSFPGQGYGYTF
>-|TRBJ2-1|TRBV10-3|-
TGTGCCATCAGCTTAAGAACTAGCCGGAATGAGCAGTTCTTC
CAISLRTSRNEQFF
>-|TRBJ2-2|TRBV29-1|-
TGCAGCGTTATTCCGGGGGGCCTAGTGCACACCGGGGAGCTGTTTTTT
CSVIPGGLVHTGELFF
>few|TRBJ1-1|TRBV19|-
TGTGCCAGTTGTGGAGGGTGGACTGAAGCTTTCTTT
CASCGGWTEAFF
>-|TRBJ1-1|TRBV6-5|-
TGTGCCAGCAGTTGGCAGGGCCCCGGATTTAACACTGAAGCTTTCTTT
CASSWQGPGFNTEAFF
>-|TRBJ1-5|TRBV30|-
TGTGCCTGGAGTGTAGAGGGCAATCAGCCCCAGCATTTT
CAWSVEGNQPQHF
>-|TRBJ2-2|TRBV7-9|-
TGTGCCAGCAGCCAAACCTATGCTGGGGAGCTGTTTTTT
CASSQTYAGELFF
>-|TRBJ2-6|TRBV10-3|TRBD2
TGTGCCATCAGTGAGAGGCTAGCGGGGGGGCAGTCTGGGGCCAACGTCCTGACTTTC
CAISERLAGGQSGANVLTF
>-|TRBJ2-7|TRBV6-1|TRBD1
TGTGCCAGCAGTGAAGCCTGGGGACAGGCGGCCTACGAGCAGTACTTC
CASSEAWGQAAYEQYF
>-|TRBJ1-1|TRBV6-5|-
TGTGCCAGCAGTTACTCGAGCGGCCGCACTGAAGCTTTCTTT
CASSYSSGRTEAFF
>-|TRBJ1-3|TRBV18|-
TGTGCCAGCTCAGCGGGCTCTGGAAACACCATATATTTT
CASSAGSGNTIYF
>-|TRBJ2-1|TRBV30|-
TGTGCCTGTAGGAGAGACAGGCAGCCTCCCTCCTACAATGAGCAGTTCTTC
CACRRDRQPPSYNEQFF
>-|TRBJ1-6|TRBV11-2|-
TGTGCCAGCAGCTCATTTACGACTCGGGGGGGTTCACCCCTCCACTTT
CASSSFTTRGGSPLHF